These 17 T cell receptor beta chains were sequenced from one sample in a study of cytomegalovirus exposure and HLA in healthy donors. The PCR ran on 60 Vbeta and 13 Jbeta primers. Clones were read by immunoSEQ multiplex PCR, and TCRdb kept only the in-frame ones, dropping some. Of about 120,000 clones listed, 86% are singletons. The sequenced sample was PBMCs. The source of these receptors is a man in his forties in good health and CMV-seronegative.

The CDR3 here is CASSQFPFGPETQYF. The CDR3 DNA reads as TGTGCCAGCAGCCAATTCCCCTTTGGGCCAGAGACCCAGTACTTC. The chain uses TRBV4-2 and TRBJ2-5, with unresolved D. Looked up from germline, CDR1 is LGHNA and CDR2 is YNFKEQ. Trimming cost V 2 bases and J 4 bases, with 14 bases left between them. The CDR3 has 15 amino acids.

The rearrangement links TRBV6-5 to TRBJ1-2; 9 nucleotides line up with TRBD1. Trimming took 5 bases from V and 10 from J; bases not matched to a gene: 8. The germline V gene encodes CDR1 MNHEY and CDR2 SVGAGI. The CDR3 has 13 residues. CDR3 loop: CASSAGQGVDYTF. The CDR3 bases are TGTGCCAGCAGTGCGGGACAGGGAGTTGACTACACCTTC.

The chain combines TRBV5-1 with TRBJ2-3, with D maybe TRBD1 (7 bases). The V end lost 5 bases, the J end lost 5 bases, and 15 bases lay between the germline ends. This CDR3 spans 14 amino acids. The germline V gene has CDR1 SGHRS and CDR2 YFSETQ. The CDR3 reads CASSRRGPGDTQYF. Here the CDR3 DNA reads TGCGCCAGCAGTAGGAGGGGGCCGGGAGATACGCAGTATTTT.

This chain connects TRBV18 to TRBJ1-3; 8 bases are a match to TRBD1. After removal of 3 bases from V and 11 bases from J, the junction contained 3 bases not matched to a gene. There are 12 residues in the CDR3. Germline V gives CDR1 KGHSH, CDR2 LQKENI. CDR3 protein: CASSPDRVSIYF. The CDR3 region has the DNA TGTGCCAGCTCACCGGACAGGGTCTCCATATATTTT.

This sequence joins TRBV6-1 and TRBJ1-2; 9 bases are a match to TRBD1. The CDR3 is made up of 14 amino acids. The trim removed 8 bases at V and 8 bases at J, leaving 12 bases unmatched. Germline V gene data show CDR1 as MNHNS and CDR2 as SASEGT. CDR3 protein: CASRIQGASTGYTF. Here the CDR3 DNA reads TGTGCCAGCCGAATACAGGGGGCGTCCACCGGCTACACCTTC.

The CDR3 reads CASSSGLAKNIQYF. CDR3 coding DNA: TGTGCCAGCAGCTCAGGGCTAGCCAAAAACATTCAGTACTTC. The rearrangement joins TRBV7-2 to TRBJ2-4, with TRBD1 as a possible D gene (5 bases). V lost 4 bases and J lost 0, with 7 bases in between. This CDR3 is built from 14 residues. Germline V gives CDR1 SGHTA, CDR2 FQGNSA.

This clone was picked up one time. This rearrangement joins TRBV5-1 to TRBJ2-5; D uncertain. V lost 4 bases, J lost 0 bases, and 4 bases lay in between. Germline V gene lookup returns CDR1 SGHRS and CDR2 YFSETQ. The CDR3 is 12 residues long. CDR3 nucleotides: TGCGCCAGCAGCCGGGACCAAGAGACCCAGTACTTC. Encoded protein: CASSRDQETQYF.

V and J are TRBV28 and TRBJ1-5, with D possibly TRBD1 on 5 matching bases. V was cut by 7 bases and J by 4 bases, with 14 bases left in between. Looked up from germline, CDR1 is MDHEN and CDR2 is SYDVKM. The CDR3 sequence is 14 residues long. The CDR3 is CASKSGMGNQPQHF. The CDR3 DNA follows: TGTGCCAGCAAGTCAGGGATGGGGAATCAGCCCCAGCATTTT. Full variable domain (rest looked up from reference TRBV28 and TRBJ1-5): DVKVTQSSRYLVKRTGEKVFLECVQDMDHENMFWYRQDPGLGLRLIYFSYDVKMKEKGDIPEGYSVSREKKERFSLILESASTNQTSMYLCASKSGMGNQPQHFGDGTRLSIL.

The chain carries TRBV29-1 and TRBJ1-2, with D unresolved. V was clipped by 5 bases and J by 8 bases, with 15 bases between them. From germline, CDR1 is SQVTM and CDR2 ANQGSEA. The length of the CDR3 is 12 residues. CDR3 loop: CSVPGSFGGYTF. The CDR3 DNA reads as TGCAGCGTTCCCGGGTCCTTCGGGGGCTACACCTTC.

The J gene is TRBJ2-1, the V gene TRBV18, with TRBD2 identical over 8 bases. From germline, CDR1 is KGHSH and CDR2 LQKENI. V dropped 2 bases and J dropped 7; count of bases not matched to a gene: 4. The CDR3 consists of 14 residues. CDR3 sequence (DNA): TGTGCCAGCTCACCAACCAAGCGGGGGAATGAGCAGTTCTTC. This sequence encodes CASSPTKRGNEQFF.

The V gene is TRBV28, the J gene TRBJ2-5; D might be TRBD1 (6 bases). The CDR3 contains 13 residues. CDR1 MDHEN and CDR2 SYDVKM come from the germline V gene. V was clipped by 6 bases and J by 1 base, with 9 bases between them. CDR3: CASRGTIQETQYF. In DNA form, the CDR3 reads TGTGCCAGCAGGGGGACAATCCAAGAGACCCAGTACTTC.

In its sample, this clone was seen once. This chain joins TRBV5-4 and TRBJ2-5; D gene unclear. The CDR3 spans 13 residues. Trimming stripped 1 base from V and 4 bases from J, with 8 bases between. From germline, CDR1 is SGHNT and CDR2 YYREEE (reference sequence). The CDR3: CASSLPLRETQYF. DNA of the CDR3: TGTGCCAGCAGCTTGCCTCTCCGAGAGACCCAGTACTTC.

This clone occurred a few times. The rearrangement joins TRBV6-1 to TRBJ1-4; tentatively, D is TRBD1 (6 bases). In germline, CDR1 is MNHNS, CDR2 SASEGT. The CDR3 is made up of 14 amino acids. V was pared by 1 base and J by 4 bases, with 7 bases between. The CDR3 region has the DNA TGTGCCAGCAGTGAAGGCAGGGGTAATGAAAAACTGTTTTTT. It specifies CASSEGRGNEKLFF.

The genes are TRBV19 and TRBJ1-3; TRBD1 matches at 12 bases. CDR1 LNHDA and CDR2 SQIVND come from the germline V gene (reference sequence). After removal of 6 bases from V and 2 bases from J, the junction contained 11 bases not matched to a gene. The CDR3 loop spans 18 amino acids. The CDR3 DNA reads as TGTGCCAGTAGCCGGCCCGGGACAGGGGGCGTAACTGGAAACACCATATATTTT. Residues: CASSRPGTGGVTGNTIYF.

This clone was detected once. V is TRBV2 and J is TRBJ1-2; no clear D gene. From germline, CDR1 is SNHLY and CDR2 FYNNEI. The CDR3 runs to 16 residues. V lost 3 bases, J lost 2 bases, and 16 bases lay in between. CDR3 region: CASSEVSNFKNYGYTF. The CDR3 nucleotides are TGTGCCAGCAGTGAGGTGTCCAACTTTAAAAACTATGGCTACACCTTC.

This chain connects TRBV5-6 to TRBJ1-5; D call uncertain. Deletions cut 4 bases from V and 5 bases from J, with 7 bases between. This CDR3 is 12 amino acids long. Per germline, CDR1 SGHDT and CDR2 YYEEEE. CDR3 in amino acids: CASSIIYQPQHF. The CDR3 DNA sequence: TGTGCCAGCAGCATTATCTATCAGCCCCAGCATTTT.

CDR3: CAWSKSGQGAHEQYF. CDR3 in DNA: TGTGCCTGGAGTAAATCCGGACAGGGGGCTCACGAGCAGTACTTC. V usage is TRBV30 and J usage is TRBJ2-7; 11 bases line up with TRBD1. Germline V gives CDR1 GTSNPN, CDR2 SVGIG (reference sequence). The CDR3 runs to 15 residues. V lost 2 bases, J lost 5 bases, and 8 bases stayed unmatched.